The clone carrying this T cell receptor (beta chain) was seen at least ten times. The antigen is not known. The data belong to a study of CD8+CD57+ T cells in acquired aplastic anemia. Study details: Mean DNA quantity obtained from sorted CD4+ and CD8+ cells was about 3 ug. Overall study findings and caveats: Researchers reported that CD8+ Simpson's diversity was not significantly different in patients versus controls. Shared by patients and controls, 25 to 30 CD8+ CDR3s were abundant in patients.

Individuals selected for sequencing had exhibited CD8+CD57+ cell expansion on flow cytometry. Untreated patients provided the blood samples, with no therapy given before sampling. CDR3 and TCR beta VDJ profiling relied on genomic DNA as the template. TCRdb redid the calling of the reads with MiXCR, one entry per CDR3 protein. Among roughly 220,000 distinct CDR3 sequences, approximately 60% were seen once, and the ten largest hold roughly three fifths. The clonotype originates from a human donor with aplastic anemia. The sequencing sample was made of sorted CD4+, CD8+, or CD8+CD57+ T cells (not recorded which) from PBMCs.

The CDR3 loop is CASSEASFPEQYF. The CDR3 nucleotides read TGTGCCAGCAGTGAAGCGTCTTTCCCCGAGCAGTACTTC. The chain couples TRBV2 to TRBJ2-7; D call uncertain. The ends were cut back, 0 bases at V and 6 bases at J, with 9 bases in the middle. Germline V gene data show CDR1 as SNHLY and CDR2 as FYNNEI. This CDR3 has 13 residues.